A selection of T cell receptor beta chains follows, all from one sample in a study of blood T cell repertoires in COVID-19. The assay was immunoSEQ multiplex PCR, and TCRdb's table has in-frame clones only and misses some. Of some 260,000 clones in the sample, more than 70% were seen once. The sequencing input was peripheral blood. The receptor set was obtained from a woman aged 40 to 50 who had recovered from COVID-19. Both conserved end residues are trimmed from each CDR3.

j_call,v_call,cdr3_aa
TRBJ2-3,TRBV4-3,ASSPVGQKTDTQY
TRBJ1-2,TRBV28,ASFEGAGGPYGYT
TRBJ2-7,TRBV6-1,ASSEVQRFRGNEQY
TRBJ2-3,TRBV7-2,ASSLRGLTTDTQY
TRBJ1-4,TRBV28,ASTGNEKLF
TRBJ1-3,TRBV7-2,ASSWDGSPSGNTIY
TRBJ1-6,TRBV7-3,ASSTTGTPNSPLH
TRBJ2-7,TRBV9,ASSVEGTGGTYEQY
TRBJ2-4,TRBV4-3,ASSQVGQGAFSKNIQY
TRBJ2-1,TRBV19,ASRAGKGGTYNEQF
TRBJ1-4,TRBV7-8,ASSWAEHEGNEKLF
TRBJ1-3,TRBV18,ASSPGQASGNTIY
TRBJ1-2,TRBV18,ASSPQGDGSGYT
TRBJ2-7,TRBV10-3,AIRGNLQGTGEQY
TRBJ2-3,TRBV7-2,ASSPGGAGTDTQY
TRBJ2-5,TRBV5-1,ASSLGPGTGLQETQY
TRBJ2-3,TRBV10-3,AISEDSGTITDTQY
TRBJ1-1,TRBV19,ASSILGVLNTEAF
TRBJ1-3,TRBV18,ASSPLPRQKTGNTIY
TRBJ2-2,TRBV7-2,ASSLASGQGAPGELF
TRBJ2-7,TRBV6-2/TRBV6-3,ASTPTGIPYEQY
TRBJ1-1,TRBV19,ASSRSPTGNTEAF
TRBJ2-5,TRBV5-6,ASSFFTGGKETQY
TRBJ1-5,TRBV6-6,ASSSLQGSQPQH
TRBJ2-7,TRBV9,ASSVDLAGGREQY
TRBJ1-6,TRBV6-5,ASSSAGVNNSPLH
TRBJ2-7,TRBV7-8,ASTPVAEHYEQY
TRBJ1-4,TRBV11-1,ASSARDRTSNEKLF
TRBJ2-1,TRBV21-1,ASRAPGQGILWAPHNEQF
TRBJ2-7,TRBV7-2,ASSLDNRAYEQY
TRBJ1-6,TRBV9,ASTGGGNYNSPLH
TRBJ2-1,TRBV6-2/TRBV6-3,ASSYLAIATGNEQF
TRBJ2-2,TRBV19,ASSRQGSWAGELF
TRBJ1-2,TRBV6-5,ASSYPTVGENGYT
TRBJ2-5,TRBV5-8,ASSFGVHQETQY
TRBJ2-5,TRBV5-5,ASSLPSDEAQY
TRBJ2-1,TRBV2,ASSGAGAQF
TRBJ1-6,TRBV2,ASSVTGLNSPLH
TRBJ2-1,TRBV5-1,ASSQQGAVYNEQF
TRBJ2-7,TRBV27,ASRKSRLAGTTSYEQY
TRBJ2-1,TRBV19,ASSLGQGRNEQF
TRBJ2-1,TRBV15,ATSRGTSGGGEQF
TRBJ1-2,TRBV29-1,SVLGSRGEIYGYT
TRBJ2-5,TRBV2,ASGQQETQY
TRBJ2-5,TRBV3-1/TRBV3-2,ASRVLKGGQETQY
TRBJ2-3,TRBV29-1,SVSRDSTDTQY
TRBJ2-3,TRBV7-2,ASSLITSALADTQY
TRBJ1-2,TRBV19,ASSIGAVYGYT
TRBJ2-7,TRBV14,ASSQGTRRYEQY
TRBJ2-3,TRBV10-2,ASSDPNSGRRGGGTDTQY
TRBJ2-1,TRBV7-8,ASSLAGTAEQF
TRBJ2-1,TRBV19,ASRRESFQNEQF
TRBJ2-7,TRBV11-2,ASSLARQGYEQY